Listed below are T cell receptor beta chains from one sample, sequenced in a study of T-cell reconstitution after alpha-beta-depleted transplantation in children. TCRdb re-derived calls from the PCR reads in MiXCR, one entry per CDR3 protein. The repertoire holds 600,000 to 700,000 distinct CDR3 sequences, with around 13% as singletons. The sequencing used PBMCs, collected before TCRalphabeta/CD19-depleted stem cell transplant. These receptors all come from a girl aged 2 to 10 with congenital amegakaryocytic thrombocytopenia, due to receive a stem cell transplant. Each CDR3 is given without its conserved first and last residue.

>TRBJ2-1|TRBV5-1|18
ASSLDIRLAGGPSYNEQF
>TRBJ2-7|TRBV29-1|16
SVMTGTSGRGSSYEQY
>TRBJ2-1|TRBV15|11
ATSRDHESARF
>TRBJ2-7|TRBV27|17
ASSLSICLPDGSSYEQY
>TRBJ2-3|TRBV29-1|12
TVNGQEQADTQY
>TRBJ1-2|TRBV12-3/TRBV12-4|11
ASRLGTAYGYT
>TRBJ2-5|TRBV5-1|16
ASSIQTGAGLSRETQY
>TRBJ2-1|TRBV15|13
ATSSASGSLNEQF
>TRBJ1-2|TRBV20-1|14
SADGAETLLNYGYT
>TRBJ2-1|TRBV20-1|13
SANPLAINYNEQF
>TRBJ2-7|TRBV7-9|11
ASSFSGGNEQY
>TRBJ2-5|TRBV20-1|10
SAPGQVETQY
>TRBJ2-3|TRBV3-1|14
ASSQDVSGIQYERY
>TRBJ2-7|TRBV3-1|13
ASSQGIGGSSEQY
>TRBJ2-5|TRBV6-1|11
ASSREIEETQY
>TRBJ2-1|TRBV20-1|13
SARETSGSSDEQF
>TRBJ2-6|TRBV5-1|12
ASSSTGVANVLT
>TRBJ2-1|TRBV11-3|13
ASSPSPSSYNEQF
>TRBJ2-1|TRBV14|15
ASSQDGAGGNYNEQF
>TRBJ2-7|TRBV28|11
ASSQGATYEQY
>TRBJ2-4|TRBV6-1|12
ASSPLAGARIQY
>TRBJ2-2|TRBV30|10
AGRINTGELF
>TRBJ2-7|TRBV20-1|13
SARDRGNRKYEQY
>TRBJ2-1|TRBV20-1|13
SAILRGRPYNEQF
>TRBJ1-1|TRBV20-1|11
SAFPTGNTEAF
>TRBJ2-1|TRBV3-1|12
AGSQVQGYYEQF
>TRBJ2-1|TRBV4-1|10
ASSHATNEQF